The next 27 T cell receptor beta chains were all read from a single sample in a study of metastatic and nonmetastatic thyroid tumors. TCRdb re-called the PCR reads with MiXCR. The repertoire holds 35,000 to 50,000 clones, 12% seen once, with roughly 9% in the top ten. No treatment of any kind had been given to any patient before thyroid surgery. Specimen: blood. These receptors all come from a male donor with papillary thyroid cancer or a benign thyroid nodule (not recorded which). Some clones in this sample may be carry-over from other donors' samples.

This clone was seen at least ten times. This chain links TRBV2 with TRBJ1-5, with D possibly being TRBD1 (5 bases). The CDR3 extends over 12 amino acids. Per the germline V gene, CDR1 is SNHLY and CDR2 is FYNNEI. The V end was cut by 6 bases, the J end by 7 bases, with 10 bases between. CDR3 sequence: CASRSGDQPQHF. DNA of the CDR3: TGTGCCAGCAGATCGGGGGACCAGCCCCAGCATTTT.

V and J are TRBV30 and TRBJ2-2; weak D call: TRBD1 (5 bases). V lost 2 bases and J lost 2, with 9 bases in between. CDR1 and CDR2 from the germline V gene are GTSNPN and SVGIG (reference sequence). This CDR3 spans 14 amino acids. The CDR3 sequence is CAWSFQGNTGELFF. The CDR3 coding sequence is TGTGCCTGGAGTTTCCAGGGAAACACCGGGGAGCTGTTTTTT.

This clone has just a few counts. This may come from a read error, since a much larger clone is one base off. The genes are TRBV9 and TRBJ1-6; maybe TRBD1 (5 bases). Germline V gene lookup returns CDR1 SGDLS and CDR2 YYNGEE. The CDR3 has 15 amino acids. V was pared by 4 bases and J by 12 bases, with 20 bases between. The CDR3: CASSSSAQGAIPLHF. The CDR3 bases are TGTGCCAGCAGCTCCTCAGCCCAGGGCGCGATACCCCTCCACTTT.

This clone was detected ten times or more. V is TRBV6-2 or TRBV6-3 and J is TRBJ1-3; 8 bases agree with TRBD1. Germline V CDR1 and CDR2: MNHEY, SVGEGT. Trimming removed 0 bases from V and 2 bases from J; junction bases left unmatched: 18. The CDR3 runs 21 residues. The CDR3 DNA sequence: TGTGCCAGCAGTTACTCCGCCCGATTACATGGGACAGGTAAGGCTGGAAACACCATATATTTT. As protein: CASSYSARLHGTGKAGNTIYF.

This sequence joins TRBV3-1 and TRBJ1-5; a possible D gene is TRBD1 (6 bases). The V gene lost 0 bases and the J gene lost 7 bases, with 16 bases spanning the gap. Germline assignment: CDR1 LGHDT and CDR2 YNNKEL (reference sequence). The CDR3 contains 16 residues. Here the CDR3 DNA reads TGTGCCAGCAGCCAAGAAATCGGGGGGCTCGGACAGCCCCAGCATTTT. Its protein is CASSQEIGGLGQPQHF.

The table lists this clone with many counts. Here the CDR3 reads CASSLGQGGEKLFF. In nucleotides, the CDR3 is TGTGCCAGCAGCTTAGGACAGGGCGGCGAAAAACTGTTTTTT. The chain uses TRBV7-9 and TRBJ1-4; 7 bases are a match to TRBD1. The V gene end was trimmed by 1 base and the J gene end by 8 bases; junction bases not matched to a gene: 4. The CDR3 consists of 14 residues. CDR1 SEHNR and CDR2 FQNEAQ come from the germline V gene (reference sequence).

This clone was observed many times. V and J are TRBV9 and TRBJ2-3, with 8 bases matching TRBD2. After removal of 4 bases from V and 1 base from J, the junction contained 5 bases not matched to a gene. The CDR3 consists of 15 residues. Germline V CDR1 and CDR2: SGDLS, YYNGEE. The CDR3 nucleotides read TGTGCCAGCAGCCTATACGGGGGGGGCACAGATACGCAGTATTTT. It encodes CASSLYGGGTDTQYF.

Only a few counts were recorded for this clone. This sequence joins TRBV28 and TRBJ2-1; D perhaps matches TRBD1 (6 bases). V lost 4 bases to trimming and J lost 6 bases, with 13 bases between them. The CDR3 extends over 14 amino acids. Germline lookup yields CDR1 MDHEN and CDR2 SYDVKM. In nucleotides, the CDR3 is TGTGCCAGCAGTTCGACATGGGACATCAATGAGCAGTTCTTC. It encodes CASSSTWDINEQFF.

This clone was counted many times. V and J are TRBV7-3 and TRBJ2-2, with D unclear. V was pared by 2 bases and J by 6 bases, with 10 bases between. Germline V gene lookup returns CDR1 SGHTA and CDR2 FQGTGA. There are 14 residues in the CDR3. The CDR3 spells CASSLSGPAGELFF. CDR3 bases: TGTGCCAGCAGCTTATCTGGGCCGGCCGGGGAGCTGTTTTTT. The entire variable domain, with the rest obtained from reference TRBV7-3 and TRBJ2-2, is as follows: GAGVSQTPSNKVTEKGKYVELRCDPISGHTALYWYRQSLGQGPEFLIYFQGTGAADDSGLPNDRFFAVRPEGSVSTLKIQRTERGDSAVYLCASSLSGPAGELFFGEGSRLTVL.

This clone came up a few times. Mismatch with germline at one junction end may stem from a read error. The chain carries TRBV2 and TRBJ2-7; D could derive from TRBD1 or TRBD2 (5 bases each). The CDR3 covers 13 residues. Germline CDR1 SNHLY, CDR2 FYNNEI. The CDR3 DNA sequence: TGTGACAGCACAACCCCGGGGCGATACGAGCAGTACTTC. It yields the protein CDSTTPGRYEQYF.

This clone was observed at least ten times. The same CDR3 is also encoded by other DNA sequences in this sample. The chain couples TRBV30 to TRBJ1-1; D is possibly TRBD1 (6 bases). The V gene lost 8 bases and the J gene lost 5 bases, with 18 bases spanning the gap. CDR3 length: 13 amino acids. Germline V gene lookup returns CDR1 GTSNPN and CDR2 SVGIG (reference sequence). CDR3 sequence reads: CAMRPQGHTEAFF. The CDR3 DNA follows: TGTGCCATGCGCCCCCAGGGGCATACTGAAGCTTTCTTT.

This sequence joins TRBV6-4 and TRBJ1-2; 7 bases line up with TRBD1. Germline CDR1 and CDR2: MRHNA and SNTAGT. The trim removed 7 bases at V and 2 bases at J, leaving 7 bases unmatched. CDR3 length: 14 residues. The CDR3 loop is CASTLGQMNYGYTF. The CDR3 nucleotides read TGTGCCAGCACATTGGGACAGATGAACTATGGCTACACCTTC.

The chain joins TRBV9 to TRBJ2-2; 10 nucleotides agree with TRBD1. CDR3 length: 16 residues. The germline V gene encodes CDR1 SGDLS and CDR2 YYNGEE. V was clipped by 4 bases and J by 4 bases; unmatched bases: 7. DNA of the CDR3: TGTGCCAGCAGCCCCCGGACAGGGGGTCTCACCGGGGAGCTGTTTTTT. Protein: CASSPRTGGLTGELFF.

There are many counts of this clone. Written as DNA, the CDR3 is TGTGCCAGCAGCCCAGGGGCAGGCAACTATGGCTACACCTTC. Its protein product is CASSPGAGNYGYTF. The chain links TRBV11-2 to TRBJ1-2; tentatively, D is TRBD1 (6 bases). There are 14 residues in the CDR3. The V gene lost 5 bases and the J gene lost 2 bases, with 12 bases spanning the gap. From germline, CDR1 is SGHAT and CDR2 FQNNGV.

In this sample, this clone turned up a few times. This chain joins TRBV4-1 and TRBJ1-1, with 8 bases matching TRBD1. The CDR3 covers 18 residues. V dropped 1 base and J dropped 2; count of bases not matched to a gene: 12. Germline CDR1 MGHRA, CDR2 YSYEKL. Here the CDR3 DNA reads TGCGCCAGCAGCCAAGCCTTCGCCTTGGGGACAGGCAACACTGAAGCTTTCTTT. Its translation is CASSQAFALGTGNTEAFF.

This clone was seen a handful of times. The J gene is TRBJ2-7, the V gene TRBV18, with 13 bases identical to TRBD2. Trimming took 2 bases from V and 6 from J; bases not matched to a gene: 7. Per germline, CDR1 KGHSH and CDR2 LQKENI. The CDR3 runs to 16 residues. CDR3 sequence reads: CASSPYGTSGIGEQYF. In DNA, the CDR3 is TGTGCCAGCTCACCATACGGGACTAGCGGGATTGGCGAGCAGTACTTC.

This clone was recorded at least ten times. V and J are TRBV28 and TRBJ1-1, with 9 bases identical to TRBD1. V shed 4 bases, J shed 9 bases, and the junction held 3 bases outside the gene matches. There are 12 residues in the CDR3. CDR1 and CDR2 (germline): MDHEN, SYDVKM. The CDR3 loop is CASSWGQGKAFF. CDR3 coding DNA: TGTGCCAGCAGTTGGGGACAGGGAAAAGCTTTCTTT.

This rearrangement joins TRBV4-3 to TRBJ1-1; D is ambiguous. The CDR3 runs 13 residues. Germline loops: CDR1 LGHNA, CDR2 YSLEER. Between the trimmed V and J ends, which lost 1 base and 7 bases, there was a span of 10 bases. CDR3 sequence reads: CASSQGLSGEAFF. The CDR3 DNA reads TGCGCCAGCAGCCAAGGTCTTTCTGGTGAAGCTTTCTTT.

Ten or more counts support this clone. The rearrangement links TRBV20-1 to TRBJ1-3, with TRBD1 identical over 9 bases. CDR3 size: 13 residues. Germline V gene lookup returns CDR1 DFQATT and CDR2 SNEGSKA (reference sequence). The V segment lost 0 bases and the J segment 8 bases; nucleotides outside the gene matches: 2. This CDR3 is CSAREDRGHTIYF. In DNA form, the CDR3 reads TGCAGTGCTAGAGAGGACAGGGGACACACCATATATTTT.

This clone was detected ten times or more. The chain couples TRBV7-2 to TRBJ2-7, with 8 bases matching TRBD1. The trim removed 3 bases at V and 5 bases at J, leaving 3 bases unmatched. The CDR3 runs to 13 residues. Per the germline V gene, CDR1 is SGHTA and CDR2 is FQGNSA. The CDR3 DNA reads as TGTGCCAGCAGCTTGGGGACAGGCGACGAGCAGTACTTC. This translates into CASSLGTGDEQYF.

This clone is classed as medium-sized. Different DNA sequences within this sample yield the same CDR3. The chain joins TRBV28 to TRBJ1-5; D remains ambiguous. Trimming shortened V by 1 base and J by 5 bases, and 15 bases separated the two germline ends. Looked up from germline, CDR1 is MDHEN and CDR2 is SYDVKM. The CDR3 runs to 16 residues. As DNA, the CDR3 is TGTGCCAGCAGTTTATTCATGAGGTCTGTCTATCAGCCCCAGCATTTT. Translating it yields CASSLFMRSVYQPQHF.

This clone was observed many times. This chain joins TRBV28 and TRBJ1-3; D gene uncertain. V was trimmed by 6 bases and J by 7 bases, leaving 16 bases between them. Germline-derived CDR1 and CDR2 are MDHEN and SYDVKM. This CDR3 spans 14 amino acids. CDR3 sequence reads: CASRIDVGGNTIYF. For the CDR3, the DNA is TGTGCCAGCAGGATCGATGTAGGTGGTAACACCATATATTTT.

This clone was seen repeatedly, ten times or more. The chain joins TRBV7-2 to TRBJ2-1; 7 bases are shared with TRBD1. The germline V gene encodes CDR1 SGHTA and CDR2 FQGNSA. The V gene end was trimmed by 6 bases and the J gene end by 0 bases; junction bases not matched to a gene: 5. The CDR3 sequence is 15 residues long. The CDR3 is CASRGTALSYNEQFF. The DNA of the CDR3 is TGTGCCAGCAGGGGGACAGCCCTCTCCTACAATGAGCAGTTCTTC.

Many counts were recorded for this clone. This sequence joins TRBV2 and TRBJ1-6; D is ambiguous. Trimming stripped 1 base from V and 9 bases from J, with 7 bases between. Germline V gene data show CDR1 as SNHLY and CDR2 as FYNNEI. This CDR3 contains 13 residues. CDR3 in amino acids: CASSEEARSPLHF. CDR3 in DNA: TGTGCCAGCAGTGAAGAGGCTCGTTCACCCCTCCACTTT.

This clone was counted a few times. The chain is built from TRBV6-1 and TRBJ1-5, with D uncertain. This CDR3 region has 14 residues. Germline V gene data show CDR1 as MNHNS and CDR2 as SASEGT. V was pared by 2 bases and J by 2 bases, with 7 bases between. This chain's CDR3 is CASSEQVGNQPQHF. Here the CDR3 DNA reads TGTGCCAGCAGTGAACAGGTGGGCAATCAGCCCCAGCATTTT.

The chain uses TRBV3-1 and TRBJ2-3; D gene unclear. Looked up from germline, CDR1 is LGHDT and CDR2 is YNNKEL (reference sequence). This CDR3 has 13 residues. The V gene lost 5 bases and the J gene lost 0 bases, with 6 bases spanning the gap. DNA for the CDR3: TGTGCCAGCAGCTGGGCTAGCACAGATACGCAGTATTTT. This gives the protein CASSWASTDTQYF.

This clone has a count of ten or more. The genes are TRBV28 and TRBJ1-5; a possible D gene is TRBD1 (5 bases). Germline V gene data show CDR1 as MDHEN and CDR2 as SYDVKM. This CDR3 is built from 16 residues. Trimming cost V 6 bases and J 3 bases, with 18 bases left between them. CDR3 coding DNA: TGTGCCAGCAGCCCCGAGGGACGGTTACTCAATCAGCCCCAGCATTTT. Translating it yields CASSPEGRLLNQPQHF.